Presented here are 27 T cell receptor beta chains from one specimen sequenced in a study of blood T cell repertoires in COVID-19. Only in-frame clones appear in the TCRdb table, and some are missing; sequencing was by immunoSEQ multiplex PCR. Altogether roughly 330,000 clones are present, about 85% being singletons, with the ten largest covering less than 6%. Sequences were obtained from PBMCs or T cells enriched from blood (not recorded which). These receptors originate from a woman aged 25 to 39 who had recovered from COVID-19.

The CDR3 is CASSNSRGGASAFF. The CDR3 coding sequence is TGTGCCAGTAGTAACTCCCGAGGGGGCGCGAGCGCTTTCTTT. The V and J genes are TRBV19 and TRBJ1-1, with 7 bases matching TRBD1. The CDR3 is 14 amino acids. V gave up 4 bases and J gave up 11 bases; unmatched junction bases: 13. Germline CDR1 and CDR2: LNHDA and SQIVND (reference sequence).

The chain uses TRBV9 and TRBJ1-2; a weak D match, TRBD1 (6 bases). Per the germline V gene, CDR1 is SGDLS and CDR2 is YYNGEE. The CDR3 has 15 amino acids. The V end lost 2 bases, the J end lost 12 bases, and 23 bases lay between the germline ends. The CDR3 DNA follows: TGTGCCAGCAGCGTTGCCGGGGGGCCTCAAGATTTTGACACCTTC. Translated: CASSVAGGPQDFDTF.

The CDR3 spells CASSQQGSNQPQHF. The CDR3 region has the DNA TGTGCCAGCTCGCAACAGGGGTCAAATCAGCCCCAGCATTTT. The rearrangement joins TRBV18 to TRBJ1-5; TRBD1 agrees at 7 bases. The J segment lost 4 bases and the V segment lost 6 bases, leaving 6 bases of the junction unmatched. Germline-derived CDR1 and CDR2 are KGHSH and LQKENI. There are 14 residues in the CDR3.

J is TRBJ1-6 and V is TRBV7-2; no definite D call. The CDR3 is made up of 14 amino acids. Per the germline V gene, CDR1 is SGHTA and CDR2 is FQGNSA. V lost 3 bases to trimming and J lost 6 bases, with 9 bases between them. CDR3 loop: CASSFVHPNSPLHF. The CDR3 DNA is TGTGCCAGCAGCTTTGTACACCCTAATTCACCCCTCCACTTT.

The rearrangement uses TRBV21-1 and TRBJ1-5; TRBD1 is taken as the D call from the table, unchecked against the DNA. TRBV21-1 is a pseudogene locus. The CDR3 is 14 amino acids. CDR3 nucleotides: TGTGCCAGCAGCAGAGGACAGGCGGAACAGCCCCAGCATTTT. Protein product: CASSRGQAEQPQHF.

This rearrangement joins TRBV4-1 to TRBJ1-2; weak D call: TRBD1 (6 bases). CDR3 length: 16 amino acids. CDR1 is MGHRA and CDR2 is YSYEKL in the germline V gene. Trimming removed 2 bases from V and 3 bases from J, with 16 bases in between. The CDR3 DNA follows: TGCGCCAGCAGCCAACAATGGACAGAAGGGCACTATGGCTACACCTTC. Translating gives CASSQQWTEGHYGYTF.

J is TRBJ2-7 and V is TRBV18, with no clear D. Per germline, CDR1 KGHSH and CDR2 LQKENI. This CDR3 contains 13 residues. Between the trimmed V and J ends, which lost 0 bases and 6 bases, there was a span of 9 bases. CDR3 residues: CASSPPSSPEQYF. DNA of the CDR3: TGTGCCAGCTCACCACCGTCCTCCCCCGAGCAGTACTTC. Supplemented by reference TRBV18 and TRBJ2-7, the full variable domain reads NAGVMQNPRHLVRRRGQEARLRCSPMKGHSHVYWYRQLPEEGLKFMVYLQKENIIDESGMPKERFSAEFPKEGPSILRIQQVVRGDSAAYFCASSPPSSPEQYFGPGTRLTVT.

The chain couples TRBV20-1 to TRBJ1-1; no clear D gene. V lost 0 bases to trimming and J lost 7 bases, with 6 bases between them. The germline V gene encodes CDR1 DFQATT and CDR2 SNEGSKA (reference sequence). CDR3 length: 11 residues. CDR3 in amino acids: CSARDENEAFF. The DNA of the CDR3 is TGCAGTGCTAGAGATGAGAATGAAGCTTTCTTT.

The J gene is TRBJ1-5, the V gene TRBV7-8, with a weak D call TRBD1 (5 bases). The germline V gene encodes CDR1 SGHVS and CDR2 FQNEAQ. This CDR3 comprises 12 residues. V lost 5 bases and J 7 bases, leaving 9 bases between the germline ends. The CDR3 DNA is TGTGCCAGCAGCCCAGGGCCCCAGCCCCAGCATTTT. Translation: CASSPGPQPQHF.

The V and J genes are TRBV12-3 or TRBV12-4 and TRBJ1-2, with no clear D. This CDR3 contains 13 residues. V shed 5 bases and J shed 5 bases, with 12 bases lying between them. The CDR3 bases are TGTGCCAGCAGTATGGAGGGAACTTATGGCTACACCTTC. Residues: CASSMEGTYGYTF.

The rearrangement joins TRBV3-1 (or the pseudogene TRBV3-2) to TRBJ1-6; 8 bases are a match to TRBD1. V gave up 1 base and J gave up 7 bases; unmatched junction bases: 0. Germline CDR1 LGHDT, CDR2 YNNKEL (reference sequence). The CDR3 has 14 amino acids. The CDR3 sequence is CASSQAGGNSPLHF. The CDR3 bases are TGTGCCAGCAGCCAAGCAGGGGGCAATTCACCCCTCCACTTT.

The J gene is TRBJ1-2, the V gene TRBV6-1, with TRBD1 as a possible D gene (5 bases). Germline loops: CDR1 MNHNS, CDR2 SASEGT. Trimming removed 1 base at V and 8 bases at J, with 11 bases between. This CDR3 region has 13 residues. CDR3 DNA: TGTGCCAGCAGTGAAGTTCTGCGGGGCGGCTACACCTTC. This codes for CASSEVLRGGYTF.

This chain joins TRBV7-3 and TRBJ2-2; D is possibly TRBD1 (6 bases). This CDR3 has 18 residues. The germline CDR1 and CDR2 sequences are SGHTA and FQGTGA. Trimming took off 4 bases at V and 0 bases at J, with 18 bases between the two ends. The chain's CDR3 is CASSSPPTGIANTGELFF. CDR3 sequence (DNA): TGTGCCAGCAGCTCTCCCCCAACAGGGATCGCGAACACCGGGGAGCTGTTTTTT.

V and J are TRBV5-4 and TRBJ2-7; TRBD1 is a possible D gene (6 bases). CDR1 and CDR2 from the germline V gene are SGHNT and YYREEE (reference sequence). Trimming took 0 bases from V and 2 from J, leaving 12 bases between them. The CDR3 extends over 15 amino acids. The CDR3: CASSLAEGVPYEQYF. The CDR3 DNA reads TGTGCCAGCAGCTTGGCCGAGGGGGTCCCCTACGAGCAGTACTTC. Full variable domain (outside the CDR3, taken from reference TRBV5-4 and TRBJ2-7): ETGVTQSPTHLIKTRGQQVTLRCSSQSGHNTVSWYQQALGQGPQFIFQYYREEENGRGNFPPRFSGLQFPNYSSELNVNALELDDSALYLCASSLAEGVPYEQYFGPGTRLTVT.

The chain joins TRBV10-3 to TRBJ1-1; 7 bases fit TRBD1. Germline CDR1 ENHRY, CDR2 SYGVKD. With 9 bases clipped from V and 5 bases from J, the junction kept 9 bases outside the gene matches. The CDR3 is 13 residues long. The CDR3 sequence: CAIQDRPGTEAFF. DNA for the CDR3: TGTGCCATACAGGACAGGCCGGGAACTGAAGCTTTCTTT.

CDR3 region: CASSYDGGPSYGYTF. DNA for the CDR3: TGTGCCAGCAGTTACGATGGAGGTCCCAGCTATGGCTACACCTTC. This chain links TRBV6-5 with TRBJ1-2; D unclear. The V end lost 2 bases, the J end lost 4 bases, and 14 bases lay between the germline ends. The V gene's germline CDR1 is MNHEY and CDR2 SVGAGI. There are 15 residues in the CDR3.

The chain joins TRBV9 to TRBJ1-4; weak D call: TRBD1 (5 bases). The V gene lost 0 bases and the J gene lost 8 bases, with 14 bases spanning the gap. Germline V gene sequence: CDR1 SGDLS, CDR2 YYNGEE. This CDR3 region has 15 residues. DNA of the CDR3: TGTGCCAGCAGCGTAGCGGCAGGGTTATTCGAAAAACTGTTTTTT. Amino acid sequence: CASSVAAGLFEKLFF.

The genes are TRBV28 and TRBJ2-7, with 7 bases that match TRBD2. V was pared by 3 bases and J by 5 bases, with 7 bases of the junction left unmatched. This CDR3 contains 14 residues. Germline CDR1 and CDR2: MDHEN and SYDVKM. CDR3 nucleotides: TGTGCCAGCAGTTTTTGGGGAGGGGTAGACGAGCAGTACTTC. Translated: CASSFWGGVDEQYF. Supplemented by reference TRBV28 and TRBJ2-7, the full variable domain reads DVKVTQSSRYLVKRTGEKVFLECVQDMDHENMFWYRQDPGLGLRLIYFSYDVKMKEKGDIPEGYSVSREKKERFSLILESASTNQTSMYLCASSFWGGVDEQYFGPGTRLTVT.

This chain joins TRBV9 and TRBJ1-6, with D possibly matching TRBD1 (5 bases). The germline V gene encodes CDR1 SGDLS and CDR2 YYNGEE. Trimming took 0 bases from V and 7 from J, leaving 11 bases between them. The CDR3 loop spans 15 amino acids. In DNA, the CDR3 is TGTGCCAGCAGCGTAGAGGGCGGGACCAATTCACCCCTCCACTTT. Translation: CASSVEGGTNSPLHF.

The chain recombines TRBV6-5 with TRBJ2-3, with TRBD2 identical over 15 bases. The germline V gene has CDR1 MNHEY and CDR2 SVGAGI. This CDR3 has 16 residues. The trim removed 4 bases at V and 4 bases at J, leaving 3 bases unmatched. This chain's CDR3 is CASSWTSGGAADTQYF. Here the CDR3 DNA reads TGTGCCAGCAGTTGGACTAGCGGGGGGGCGGCAGATACGCAGTATTTT.

This clone turned up a few times. This chain links TRBV7-9 with TRBJ1-1, with a possible D match to TRBD1 (5 bases). V was pared by 3 bases and J by 6 bases, with 20 bases between. The CDR3 contains 16 residues. CDR1 SEHNR and CDR2 FQNEAQ come from the germline V gene (reference sequence). The CDR3 sequence: CASSLGLGNQGAEAFF. The DNA of the CDR3 is TGTGCCAGCAGCTTGGGACTTGGGAACCAGGGTGCTGAAGCTTTCTTT.

Only one count was recorded for this clone. The rearrangement joins TRBV25-1 to TRBJ2-7, with D possibly TRBD2 on 6 matching bases. The V gene's germline CDR1 is MGHDK and CDR2 SYGVNS. The CDR3 totals 14 residues. V gave up 4 bases and J gave up 2 bases, with 12 bases separating them. This CDR3 reads CASSAAGRAYEQYF. DNA for the CDR3: TGTGCCAGCAGTGCCGCGGGACGCGCCTACGAGCAGTACTTC.

The rearrangement links TRBV3-1 (or the pseudogene TRBV3-2) to TRBJ1-3; D remains ambiguous. Trimming left V 7 bases short and J 0 bases short, with 28 bases between. This CDR3 spans 20 amino acids. Germline V gives CDR1 LGHDT, CDR2 YNNKEL (reference sequence). CDR3 coding DNA: TGTGCCAGCAAGCGGTCAAGGAGTGCCATCTTCTTCTACTCTGGAAACACCATATATTTT. Its protein product is CASKRSRSAIFFYSGNTIYF.

This sequence joins TRBV6-5 and TRBJ2-7; D is possibly TRBD2 (6 bases). There are 15 residues in the CDR3. V was cut by 7 bases and J by 2 bases, with 18 bases left in between. Germline CDR1 and CDR2: MNHEY and SVGAGI. CDR3 protein: CASTQRDSPAYEQYF. As DNA, the CDR3 is TGTGCCAGCACCCAACGGGACTCTCCGGCCTACGAGCAGTACTTC.

The chain links TRBV28 to TRBJ1-2, with 7 bases aligning to TRBD1. The CDR3 runs to 13 residues. The germline V gene has CDR1 MDHEN and CDR2 SYDVKM. Trimming at V came to 6 bases and at J to 3 bases, leaving 4 bases not matched to a gene. CDR3 in amino acids: CASRTGTDYGYTF. Written as DNA, the CDR3 is TGTGCCAGCAGAACCGGGACAGACTATGGCTACACCTTC.

This clone was counted a few times. V is TRBV30 and J is TRBJ1-1; TRBD1 might be the D (6 bases). V gave up 6 bases and J gave up 2 bases, with 13 bases separating them. The CDR3 sequence is 13 residues long. CDR1 GTSNPN and CDR2 SVGIG come from the germline V gene (reference sequence). The CDR3 sequence: CACTRGSNTEAFF. CDR3 in DNA: TGTGCCTGCACCAGGGGCTCCAACACTGAAGCTTTCTTT.

The chain has TRBV11-3 and TRBJ1-1, with a possible D match to TRBD1 (6 bases). The germline CDR1 and CDR2 sequences are SGHNT and YENEEA. Trimming took off 5 bases at V and 1 base at J, with 14 bases between the two ends. This CDR3 is 15 amino acids long. CDR3 DNA: TGTGCCAGCAGCACCACCGGGACACCGAACACTGAAGCTTTCTTT. It codes for CASSTTGTPNTEAFF.